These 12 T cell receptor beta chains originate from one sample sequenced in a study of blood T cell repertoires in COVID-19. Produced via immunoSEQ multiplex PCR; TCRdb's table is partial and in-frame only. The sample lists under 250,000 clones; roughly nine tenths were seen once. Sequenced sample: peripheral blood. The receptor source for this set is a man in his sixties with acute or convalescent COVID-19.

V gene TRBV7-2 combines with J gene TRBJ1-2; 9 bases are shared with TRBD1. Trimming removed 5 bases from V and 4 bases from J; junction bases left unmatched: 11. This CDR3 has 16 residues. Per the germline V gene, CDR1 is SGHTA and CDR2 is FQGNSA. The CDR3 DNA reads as TGTGCCAGCAGCCCCGGAAGGACAGGGGCCAGCTATGGCTACACCTTC. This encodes CASSPGRTGASYGYTF.

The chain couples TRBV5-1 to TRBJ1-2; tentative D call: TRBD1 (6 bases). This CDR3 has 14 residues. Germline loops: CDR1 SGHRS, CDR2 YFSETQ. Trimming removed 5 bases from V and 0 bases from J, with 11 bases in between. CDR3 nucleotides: TGCGCCAGCAGTACGGACAGATCTAACTATGGCTACACCTTC. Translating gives CASSTDRSNYGYTF.

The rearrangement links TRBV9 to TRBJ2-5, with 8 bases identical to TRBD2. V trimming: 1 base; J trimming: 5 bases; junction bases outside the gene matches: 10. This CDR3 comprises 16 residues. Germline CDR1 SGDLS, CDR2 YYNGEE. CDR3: CASSVSSGSVQETQYF. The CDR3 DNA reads TGTGCCAGCAGCGTATCAAGCGGGAGTGTTCAGGAGACCCAGTACTTC.

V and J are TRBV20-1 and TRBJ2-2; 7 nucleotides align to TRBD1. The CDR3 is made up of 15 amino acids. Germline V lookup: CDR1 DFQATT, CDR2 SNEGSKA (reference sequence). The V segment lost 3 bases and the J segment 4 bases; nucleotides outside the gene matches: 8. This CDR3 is CSASPQGLGTGELFF. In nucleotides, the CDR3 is TGCAGTGCTAGTCCACAGGGGTTGGGCACCGGGGAGCTGTTTTTT.

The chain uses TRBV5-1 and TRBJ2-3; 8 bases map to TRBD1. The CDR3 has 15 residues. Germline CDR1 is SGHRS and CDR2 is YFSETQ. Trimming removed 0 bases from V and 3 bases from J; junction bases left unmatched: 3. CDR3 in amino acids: CASSLEGQVTDTQYF. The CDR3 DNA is TGCGCCAGCAGCTTGGAGGGACAGGTGACAGATACGCAGTATTTT.

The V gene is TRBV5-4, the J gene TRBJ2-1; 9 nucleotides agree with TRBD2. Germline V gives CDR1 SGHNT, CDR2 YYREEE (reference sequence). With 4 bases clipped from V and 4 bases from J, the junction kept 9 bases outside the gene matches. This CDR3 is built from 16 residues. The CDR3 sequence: CASSPFAGGPYNEQFF. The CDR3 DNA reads TGTGCCAGCAGCCCCTTTGCGGGAGGGCCTTACAATGAGCAGTTCTTC. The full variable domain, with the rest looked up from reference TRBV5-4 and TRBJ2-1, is ETGVTQSPTHLIKTRGQQVTLRCSSQSGHNTVSWYQQALGQGPQFIFQYYREEENGRGNFPPRFSGLQFPNYSSELNVNALELDDSALYLCASSPFAGGPYNEQFFGPGTRLTVL.

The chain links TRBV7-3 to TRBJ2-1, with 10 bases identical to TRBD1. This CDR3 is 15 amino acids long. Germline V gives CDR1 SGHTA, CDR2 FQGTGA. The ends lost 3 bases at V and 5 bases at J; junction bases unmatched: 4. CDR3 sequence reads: CASSLDRGAHNEQFF. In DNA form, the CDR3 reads TGTGCCAGCAGCTTGGACAGGGGGGCACACAATGAGCAGTTCTTC.

CDR3 coding DNA: TGCGCCAGCAGCTTGGCTGGGCAGGGGGTATACGAGCAGTACTTC. It is translated as CASSLAGQGVYEQYF. The V call is TRBV5-1, the J call TRBJ2-7; 7 bases are a match to TRBD1. The germline V gene encodes CDR1 SGHRS and CDR2 YFSETQ. Unmatched junction bases numbered 7, after V lost 0 bases and J lost 4 bases. CDR3 length: 15 amino acids. Full variable domain (rest looked up from reference TRBV5-1 and TRBJ2-7): KAGVTQTPRYLIKTRGQQVTLSCSPISGHRSVSWYQQTPGQGLQFLFEYFSETQRNKGNFPGRFSGRQFSNSRSEMNVSTLELGDSALYLCASSLAGQGVYEQYFGPGTRLTVT.

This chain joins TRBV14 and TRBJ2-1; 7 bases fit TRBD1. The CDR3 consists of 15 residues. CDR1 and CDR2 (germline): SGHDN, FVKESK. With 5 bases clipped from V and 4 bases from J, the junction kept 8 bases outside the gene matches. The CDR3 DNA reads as TGTGCCAGCAGCAAACAGGGGAGAGGTTACAATGAGCAGTTCTTC. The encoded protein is CASSKQGRGYNEQFF.

In nucleotides, the CDR3 is TGTGCCTGGAGAACGGGACAGGGAGCCTATGGCTACACCTTC. It is translated as CAWRTGQGAYGYTF. The J gene is TRBJ1-2, the V gene TRBV30, with 9 bases identical to TRBD1. In germline, CDR1 is GTSNPN, CDR2 SVGIG (reference sequence). This CDR3 is 14 amino acids long. The ends lost 3 bases at V and 4 bases at J; junction bases unmatched: 6.

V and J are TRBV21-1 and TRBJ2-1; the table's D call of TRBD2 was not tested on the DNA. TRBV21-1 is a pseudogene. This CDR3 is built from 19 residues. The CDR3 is CASSSGQVLPGRGGDEQFF. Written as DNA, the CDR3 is TGTGCCAGCAGCAGCGGACAGGTTCTACCCGGCCGCGGGGGGGATGAGCAGTTCTTC.

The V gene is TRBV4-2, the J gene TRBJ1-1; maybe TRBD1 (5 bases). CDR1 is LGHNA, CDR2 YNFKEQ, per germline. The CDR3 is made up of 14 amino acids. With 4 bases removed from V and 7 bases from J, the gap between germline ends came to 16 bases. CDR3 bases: TGTGCCAGCAGCCTCGACCCGGCGGGGGGTGAAGCTTTCTTT. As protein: CASSLDPAGGEAFF.